The clone carrying this TCR beta chain was seen a handful of times. The PCR used 60 Vbeta and 13 Jbeta primers. Measured with immunoSEQ multiplex PCR; TCRdb has only the in-frame clones, and not every one. The sample gives 100,000 to 120,000 clones, 70% to 80% of which show up once; approximately 2.2% is in the top ten. V trimming: 2 bases; J trimming: 6 bases; junction bases outside the gene matches: 13. This CDR3 is 18 amino acids long. Per the germline V gene, CDR1 is SNHLY and CDR2 is FYNNEI. The data were obtained in a study of cytomegalovirus exposure and HLA in healthy donors. This TCR was recovered from a man in his thirties or forties in good health and CMV-seronegative. The sequencing sample was made of PBMCs. The rearrangement links TRBV2 to TRBJ2-2, with TRBD1 identical over 9 bases. CDR3 coding DNA: TGTGCCAGCAGTGAACGTGGGACAGGGACCTTGATACCCGGGGAGCTGTTTTTT. It yields the protein CASSERGTGTLIPGELFF.